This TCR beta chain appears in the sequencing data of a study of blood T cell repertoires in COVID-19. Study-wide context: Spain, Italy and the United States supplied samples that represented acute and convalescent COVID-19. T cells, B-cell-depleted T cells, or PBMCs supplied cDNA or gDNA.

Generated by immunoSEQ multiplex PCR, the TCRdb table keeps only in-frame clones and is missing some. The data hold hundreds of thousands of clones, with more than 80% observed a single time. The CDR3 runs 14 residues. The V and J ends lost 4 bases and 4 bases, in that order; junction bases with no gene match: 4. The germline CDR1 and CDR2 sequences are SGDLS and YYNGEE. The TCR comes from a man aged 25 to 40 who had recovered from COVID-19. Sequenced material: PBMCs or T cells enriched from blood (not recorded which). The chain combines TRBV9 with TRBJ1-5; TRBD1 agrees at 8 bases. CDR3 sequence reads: CASSPTGGNQPQHF. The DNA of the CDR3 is TGTGCCAGCAGCCCCACAGGGGGAAATCAGCCCCAGCATTTT.